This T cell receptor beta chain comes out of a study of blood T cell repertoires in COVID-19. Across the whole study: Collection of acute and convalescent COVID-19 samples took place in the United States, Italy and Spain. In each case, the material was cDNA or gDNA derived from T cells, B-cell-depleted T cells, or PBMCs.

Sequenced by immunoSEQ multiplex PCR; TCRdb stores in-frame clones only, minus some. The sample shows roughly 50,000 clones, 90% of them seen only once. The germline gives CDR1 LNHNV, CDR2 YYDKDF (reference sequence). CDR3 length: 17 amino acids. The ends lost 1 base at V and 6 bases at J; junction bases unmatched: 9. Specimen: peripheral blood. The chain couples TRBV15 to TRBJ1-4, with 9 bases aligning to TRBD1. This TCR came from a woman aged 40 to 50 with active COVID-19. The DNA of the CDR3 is TGTGCCACCAGCAGAGGGGACAGGGCCGGGCGTTATGAAAAACTGTTTTTT. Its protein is CATSRGDRAGRYEKLFF.